The 14 T cell receptor beta chains presented below share a single source sample, sequenced in a study of T-cell reconstitution after alpha-beta-depleted transplantation in children. The authors prepared the TCRbeta library with unique molecular identifiers. TCRdb processed the PCR reads anew with MiXCR; each CDR3 protein has one entry. The repertoire holds about 640,000 distinct CDR3 sequences, with roughly 17% as singletons. This material consisted of PBMCs from the stem cell graft donor, taken from the stem cell graft. These receptors were obtained from a human donor who donated a stem cell graft to a child with acute myeloid leukemia.

This clonotype was detected many times. CDR3 region: CASSYVGDGTDTQYF. The CDR3 DNA follows: TGTGCCAGCAGCTACGTGGGGGACGGCACAGATACGCAGTATTTT. The chain has TRBV7-6 and TRBJ2-3; D is perhaps TRBD1 or TRBD2 (5 bases each). The CDR3 covers 15 residues. The V end was cut by 4 bases, the J end by 1 base, with 12 bases between. Germline V lookup: CDR1 SGHVS, CDR2 FNYEAQ.

This clonotype was detected ten times or more. The chain is built from TRBV20-1 and TRBJ1-5; D is unclear. The CDR3 runs 13 residues. Looked up from germline, CDR1 is DFQATT and CDR2 is SNEGSKA (reference sequence). The V end was cut by 1 base, the J end by 5 bases, with 9 bases between. Here the CDR3 reads CSARAKGDQPQHF. The CDR3 region has the DNA TGCAGTGCTAGAGCAAAGGGAGATCAGCCCCAGCATTTT.

This clonotype has ten or more counts. The rearrangement uses TRBV20-1 and TRBJ2-5, with D possibly matching TRBD1 (6 bases). V was cut by 6 bases and J by 3 bases, with 14 bases left in between. The CDR3 spans 13 residues. CDR1 and CDR2 from the germline V gene are DFQATT and SNEGSKA (reference sequence). The CDR3 region is CSAPRQGKETQYF. The CDR3 DNA is TGCAGTGCCCCCAGGCAGGGGAAAGAGACCCAGTACTTC.

This clonotype was seen a few times. This sequence joins TRBV20-1 and TRBJ2-2; D uncertain. Germline V gene sequence: CDR1 DFQATT, CDR2 SNEGSKA (reference sequence). This CDR3 contains 13 residues. Trimming shortened V by 0 bases and J by 6 bases, and 8 bases separated the two germline ends. In DNA form, the CDR3 reads TGCAGTGCTAGAGAGATATGGTCCGGGGAGCTGTTTTTT. Its protein product is CSAREIWSGELFF.

The rearrangement joins TRBV20-1 to TRBJ1-2; 7 nucleotides line up with TRBD1. In germline, CDR1 is DFQATT, CDR2 SNEGSKA (reference sequence). V lost 0 bases and J lost 6; bases outside the gene matches: 13. The CDR3 is 16 residues long. The CDR3 protein is CSARDLRQGSADGYTF. Written as DNA, the CDR3 is TGCAGTGCTAGAGATCTACGACAGGGTTCGGCGGATGGCTACACCTTC.

Regarding this clonotype: A much larger clone differs by one base, so this may be a read error. CDR3 in amino acids: CAISGNAGNEQFF. The CDR3 DNA sequence: TGTGCCATCAGTGGTAACGCGGGAAATGAGCAGTTCTTC. The chain recombines TRBV10-3 with TRBJ2-1, with a possible D match to TRBD2 (6 bases). V was pared by 4 bases and J by 7 bases, with 11 bases between. The CDR3 length is 13 residues. Germline CDR1 and CDR2: ENHRY and SYGVKD.

This clonotype was picked up many times. The gene calls are TRBV7-9 and TRBJ2-7; no clear D. The CDR3 loop spans 14 amino acids. Trimming removed 0 bases from V and 5 bases from J, with 11 bases in between. Germline V gene lookup returns CDR1 SEHNR and CDR2 FQNEAQ (reference sequence). The CDR3 here is CASSLAQEDHEQYF. CDR3 DNA: TGTGCCAGCAGCTTAGCGCAAGAGGACCACGAGCAGTACTTC.

This clonotype is a singleton in its sample. The chain recombines TRBV6-4 with TRBJ2-1; 12 nucleotides line up with TRBD2. Germline lookup yields CDR1 MRHNA and CDR2 SNTAGT. With 6 bases clipped from V and 6 bases from J, the junction kept 6 bases outside the gene matches. The CDR3 sequence is 15 residues long. CDR3 bases: TGTGCCAGCAGCGTGACTAGCGGGGGACCCAATGAGCAGTTCTTC. Amino acids: CASSVTSGGPNEQFF.

As concerns this clonotype: A read error may explain this, as a much larger clone is one base away. The chain uses TRBV7-2 and TRBJ2-2; 8 bases fit TRBD2. The germline V gene encodes CDR1 SGHTA and CDR2 FQGNSA. The CDR3 is 15 amino acids. The CDR3 sequence: CASSLRLANNGELFF. The CDR3 nucleotides read TGTGCCAGCAGCTTAAGACTAGCGAACAACGGGGAGCTGTTTTTT. The full variable domain, its missing parts supplied by reference TRBV7-2 and TRBJ2-2, is GAGVSQSPSNKVTEKGKDVELRCDPISGHTALYWYRQSLGQGLEFLIYFQGNSAPDKSGLPSDRFSAERTGGSVSTLTIQRTQQEDSAVYLCASSLRLANNGELFFGEGSRLTVL.

This clonotype was counted many times. The chain has TRBV5-1 and TRBJ2-1; D not resolved. V was shortened by 2 bases and J by 2 bases, with 5 bases between the two germline ends. The CDR3 spans 13 residues. Per germline, CDR1 SGHRS and CDR2 YFSETQ. DNA of the CDR3: TGCGCCAGCAGCTTAAGACCCTACAATGAGCAGTTCTTC. Translating it yields CASSLRPYNEQFF.

This clonotype occurred many times. J is TRBJ1-2 and V is TRBV5-5; 10 bases map to TRBD1. The CDR3 is made up of 14 amino acids. Per germline, CDR1 SGHKS and CDR2 YYEKEE (reference sequence). J was trimmed by 6 bases and V by 0 bases; bases with no gene match: 2. CDR3 residues: CASSLEGQGDGYTF. CDR3 nucleotide sequence: TGTGCCAGCAGCTTGGAAGGACAGGGGGATGGCTACACCTTC.

The J gene is TRBJ1-5, the V gene TRBV7-2; no reliable D call. This CDR3 comprises 15 residues. Germline V gene data show CDR1 as SGHTA and CDR2 as FQGNSA. The ends were cut back, 5 bases at V and 4 bases at J, with 15 bases in the middle. The CDR3 nucleotides are TGTGCCAGCAGCGCGGACCGACTCCAGAATCAGCCCCAGCATTTT. Protein product: CASSADRLQNQPQHF.

This clonotype appeared a few times. The chain combines TRBV7-8 with TRBJ2-7; 11 bases align to TRBD2. V dropped 3 bases and J dropped 2; count of bases not matched to a gene: 3. This CDR3 spans 15 amino acids. Germline V gene data show CDR1 as SGHVS and CDR2 as FQNEAQ. CDR3 amino acids: CASSFRLAGPYEQYF. DNA for the CDR3: TGTGCCAGCAGCTTCCGACTAGCGGGGCCCTACGAGCAGTACTTC.

This clonotype came up many times. The chain has TRBV15 and TRBJ1-2; 8 bases agree with TRBD1. Trimming at V came to 6 bases and at J to 4 bases, leaving 7 bases not matched to a gene. The V gene's germline CDR1 is LNHNV and CDR2 YYDKDF (reference sequence). This CDR3 spans 14 amino acids. In nucleotides, the CDR3 is TGTGCCACCAGAGACAGGGGAGGGAGCTATGGCTACACCTTC. Amino acids: CATRDRGGSYGYTF.